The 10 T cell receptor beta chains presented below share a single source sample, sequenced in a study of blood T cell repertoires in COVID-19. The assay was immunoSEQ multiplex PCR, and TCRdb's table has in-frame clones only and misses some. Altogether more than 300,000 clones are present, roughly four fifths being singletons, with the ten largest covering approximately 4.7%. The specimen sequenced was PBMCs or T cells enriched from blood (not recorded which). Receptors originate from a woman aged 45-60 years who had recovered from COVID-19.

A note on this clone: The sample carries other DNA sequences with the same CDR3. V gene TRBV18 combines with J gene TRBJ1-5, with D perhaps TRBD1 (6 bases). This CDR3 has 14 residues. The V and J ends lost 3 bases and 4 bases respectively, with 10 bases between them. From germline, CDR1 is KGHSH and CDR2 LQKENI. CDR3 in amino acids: CASSPTTGNQPQHF. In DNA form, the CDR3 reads TGTGCCAGCTCACCGACTACAGGGAATCAGCCCCAGCATTTT.

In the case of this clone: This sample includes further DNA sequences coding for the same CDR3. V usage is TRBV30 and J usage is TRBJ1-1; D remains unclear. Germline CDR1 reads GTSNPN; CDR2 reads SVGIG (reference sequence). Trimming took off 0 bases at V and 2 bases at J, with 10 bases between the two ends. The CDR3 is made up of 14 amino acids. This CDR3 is CAWSVLRVNTEAFF. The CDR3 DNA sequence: TGTGCCTGGAGTGTACTACGTGTAAACACTGAAGCTTTCTTT.

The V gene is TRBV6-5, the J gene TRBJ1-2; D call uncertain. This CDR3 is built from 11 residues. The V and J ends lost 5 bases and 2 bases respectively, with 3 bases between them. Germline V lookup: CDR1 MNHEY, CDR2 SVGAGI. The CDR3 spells CASSQNYGYTF. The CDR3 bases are TGTGCCAGCAGTCAAAACTATGGCTACACCTTC.

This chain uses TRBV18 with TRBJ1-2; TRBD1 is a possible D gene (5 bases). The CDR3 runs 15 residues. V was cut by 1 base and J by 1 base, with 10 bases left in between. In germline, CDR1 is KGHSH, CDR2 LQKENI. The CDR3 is CASSPLGQGNYGYTF. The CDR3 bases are TGTGCCAGCTCACCACTGGGGCAGGGTAACTATGGCTACACCTTC.

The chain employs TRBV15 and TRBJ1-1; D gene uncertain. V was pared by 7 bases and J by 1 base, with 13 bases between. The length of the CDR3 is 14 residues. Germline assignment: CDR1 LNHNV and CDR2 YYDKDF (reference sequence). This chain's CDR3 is CATTGPTGNTEAFF. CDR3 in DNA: TGTGCCACCACCGGTCCTACCGGGAACACTGAAGCTTTCTTT.

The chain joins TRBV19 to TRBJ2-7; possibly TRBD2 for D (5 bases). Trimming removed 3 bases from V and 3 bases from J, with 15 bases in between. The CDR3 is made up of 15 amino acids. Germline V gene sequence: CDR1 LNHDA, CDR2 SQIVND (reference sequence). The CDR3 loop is CASSISMGVGYEQYF. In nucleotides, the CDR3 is TGTGCCAGTAGTATTTCAATGGGAGTCGGCTACGAGCAGTACTTC.

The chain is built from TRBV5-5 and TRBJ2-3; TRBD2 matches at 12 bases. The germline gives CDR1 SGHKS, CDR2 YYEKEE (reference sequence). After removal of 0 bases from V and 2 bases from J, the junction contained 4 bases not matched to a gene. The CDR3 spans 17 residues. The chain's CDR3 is CASSLALAGGPTDTQYF. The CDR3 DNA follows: TGTGCCAGCAGCTTGGCACTAGCGGGGGGCCCCACAGATACGCAGTATTTT. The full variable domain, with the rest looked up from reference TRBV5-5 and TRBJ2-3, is DAGVTQSPTHLIKTRGQQVTLRCSPISGHKSVSWYQQVLGQGPQFIFQYYEKEERGRGNFPDRFSARQFPNYSSELNVNALLLGDSALYLCASSLALAGGPTDTQYFGPGTRLTVL.

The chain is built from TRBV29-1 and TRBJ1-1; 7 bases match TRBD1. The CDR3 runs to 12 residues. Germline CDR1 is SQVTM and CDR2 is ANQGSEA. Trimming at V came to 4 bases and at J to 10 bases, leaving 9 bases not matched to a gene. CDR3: CSVGGQAVVAFF. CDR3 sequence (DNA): TGCAGCGTTGGCGGACAGGCAGTGGTAGCTTTCTTT.

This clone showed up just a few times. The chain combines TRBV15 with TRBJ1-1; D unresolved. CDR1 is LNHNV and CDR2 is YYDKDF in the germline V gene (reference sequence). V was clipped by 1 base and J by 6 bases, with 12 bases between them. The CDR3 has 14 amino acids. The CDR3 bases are TGTGCCACCAGCAGAGGAGACGGACTGGCTGAAGCTTTCTTT. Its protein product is CATSRGDGLAEAFF.

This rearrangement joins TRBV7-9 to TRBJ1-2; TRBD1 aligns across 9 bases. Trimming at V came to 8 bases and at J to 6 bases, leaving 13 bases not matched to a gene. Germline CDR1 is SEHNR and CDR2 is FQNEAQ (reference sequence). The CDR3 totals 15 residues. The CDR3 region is CASGLQGAQVNGYTF. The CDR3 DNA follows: TGTGCCAGCGGCCTACAGGGGGCACAGGTTAATGGCTACACCTTC. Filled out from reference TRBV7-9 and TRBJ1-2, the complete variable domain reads DTGVSQNPRHKITKRGQNVTFRCDPISEHNRLYWYRQTLGQGPEFLTYFQNEAQLEKSRLLSDRFSAERPKGSFSTLEIQRTEQGDSAMYLCASGLQGAQVNGYTFGSGTRLTVV.